These T cell receptor beta chains were read from a single sample in a study of OX40 agonist ivuxolimab in advanced cancers. The repertoire was sequenced with immunoSEQ multiplex PCR; TCRdb's copy has only in-frame clones and lacks some. Seen here are tens of thousands of clones, about 88% observed once, and the top ten hold 0.4% to 0.6%. Sequenced here: CD4+ or CD8+ T cells sorted from blood, sampled in a trial of the OX40 agonist ivuxolimab. The receptor set was obtained from an adult with an advanced solid tumor such as melanoma, head and neck, liver or kidney cancer. Each CDR3 is given with its conserved first and last residue. The D gene is left open where the match is weak. Clone size is not always given. Where it is, it says once, few, many or a class for expanded clones.

j_call | v_call | d_call | clone_size | cdr3_nt | cdr3_aa
TRBJ2-5 | TRBV6-1 | - | - | TGTGCCAGCATTAAGGGAAGGGGGGTTGAGACCCAGTACTTC | CASIKGRGVETQYF
TRBJ1-1 | TRBV25-1 | - | - | TGTGCCAGCAGTCCAGGACTAACCTGGTCCACTGAAGCTTTCTTT | CASSPGLTWSTEAFF
TRBJ2-3 | TRBV7-3 | - | - | TGTGCCAGCAGCTTCTTGGGTGGGTCGTCAGATACGCAGTATTTT | CASSFLGGSSDTQYF
TRBJ2-5 | TRBV11-2 | - | few | TGTGCCAGCAGCCCCCAAGAGACCCAGTACTTC | CASSPQETQYF
TRBJ2-7 | TRBV29-1 | - | - | TGCAGCGTTGAATCCACCCCAGGGAAGCAGTACTTC | CSVESTPGKQYF
TRBJ2-1 | TRBV6-1 | - | - | TGTGCCAGCAGTGCCCCCGGGACCCAGCGGAGGGAGCAGTTCTTC | CASSAPGTQRREQFF
TRBJ1-1 | TRBV15 | - | - | TGTGCCACCAGCAGACTGGGGGGAGGGACTGAAGCTTTCTTT | CATSRLGGGTEAFF
TRBJ2-3 | TRBV2 | - | - | TGTGCCAGCAGTGTATACAGCACAGATACGCAGTATTTT | CASSVYSTDTQYF
TRBJ1-3 | TRBV27 | - | - | TGTGCCAGCAGTTCCCGCCCTCTGTACTCTGGAAACACCATATATTTT | CASSSRPLYSGNTIYF
TRBJ1-3 | TRBV6-6 | - | - | TGTGCCAGCAGCAAGAGACTGGCGAACTCTGGAAACACCATATATTTT | CASSKRLANSGNTIYF
TRBJ2-7 | TRBV27 | - | - | TGTGCCAGCAGAAGGCCACAATTTGACGAGCAGTACTTC | CASRRPQFDEQYF
TRBJ1-1 | TRBV29-1 | TRBD1 | - | TGCAGCGTCCCAGGGGGGGCGGGACAAGCTTTCTTT | CSVPGGAGQAFF
TRBJ2-3 | TRBV5-4 | - | - | TGTGCCAGCAGCGACAGCACAGATACGCAGTATTTT | CASSDSTDTQYF
TRBJ2-6 | TRBV9 | - | once | TGTGCCAGCAGCTTCTTCCTTCAGGGGGGATTATCTGGGGCCAACGTCCTGACTTTC | CASSFFLQGGLSGANVLTF
TRBJ1-3 | TRBV4-2 | - | - | TGTGCCAGCAGCCAAAGGGGCTCTGGAAACACCATATATTTT | CASSQRGSGNTIYF
TRBJ1-1 | TRBV25-1 | TRBD1 | once | TGTGCCACCCAGGGACAGGTCTTTGAAGCTTTCTTT | CATQGQVFEAFF
TRBJ1-1 | TRBV6-5 | - | - | TGTGCCAGCAGCCGCTCGGGGGGCACTGAAGCTTTCTTT | CASSRSGGTEAFF
TRBJ2-3 | TRBV29-1 | - | - | TGCAGCGTTGCGGGGGCTGAAGCCACAGATACGCAGTATTTT | CSVAGAEATDTQYF
TRBJ1-2 | TRBV7-8 | - | - | TGTGCCAGCAGCTTAACCTTCGGAGTTGAGAGGGAGGGCTACACCTTC | CASSLTFGVEREGYTF
TRBJ1-1 | TRBV19 | - | - | TGTGCCAGTAGTATGTTTCGGGACACTGAAGCTTTCTTT | CASSMFRDTEAFF
TRBJ1-1 | TRBV9 | - | - | TGTGCCAGCAGCGTAGGCGTTGGCATGAACACTGAAGCTTTCTTT | CASSVGVGMNTEAFF
TRBJ2-7 | TRBV6-6 | TRBD1 | - | TGTGCCAGCAGTCAGGGACAGGGGGGGTACGAGCAGTACTTC | CASSQGQGGYEQYF
TRBJ1-1 | TRBV7-2 | - | - | TGTGCCAGCAGCTTTGGCGACTCAGCTTTCTTT | CASSFGDSAFF
TRBJ2-3 | TRBV10-3 | - | - | TGTGCCATCAGGACAGGACCTGGCGGCACAGATACGCAGTATTTT | CAIRTGPGGTDTQYF
TRBJ2-3 | TRBV7-3 | TRBD2 | - | TGTGCCAGCAGCTCAGGACTAGACACGCAGTATTTT | CASSSGLDTQYF
TRBJ2-7 | TRBV28 | TRBD1 | - | TGTGCCAGCAACAGGGGGCGGAGTGGGCGAGAGCAGTACTTC | CASNRGRSGREQYF
TRBJ1-5 | TRBV7-2 | TRBD1 | - | TGTGCCAGCAGCTTGGGGGACAGACAGCCCCAGCATTTT | CASSLGDRQPQHF
TRBJ2-1 | TRBV27 | - | - | TGTGCCAGCAGTTTACGAGCCGATAGCCCCTACAATGAGCAGTTCTTC | CASSLRADSPYNEQFF
TRBJ2-1 | TRBV27 | - | - | TGTGCCAGCAGTTTAAGGGCAGCGGAAGCCTCCTACAATGAGCAGTTCTTC | CASSLRAAEASYNEQFF
TRBJ1-3 | TRBV6-5 | - | - | TGTGCCAGCACCGCGGTGGGGTCTGGAAACACCATATATTTT | CASTAVGSGNTIYF
TRBJ1-5 | TRBV5-5 | - | - | TGTGCCAGCAGCGGGGGGGTTTTTGGCAATCAGCCCCAGCATTTT | CASSGGVFGNQPQHF
TRBJ1-3 | TRBV15 | - | - | TGTGCCACCAGCAGAGTAGCAGGAAACACCATATATTTT | CATSRVAGNTIYF
TRBJ2-2 | TRBV18 | TRBD1 | - | TGTGCCAGCTCACGGACAGGGAACACCGGGGAGCTGTTTTTT | CASSRTGNTGELFF
TRBJ1-2 | TRBV5-4 | - | - | TGTGCCAGCAGCGACGTGCGCTCAGGAGATGGCTACACCTTC | CASSDVRSGDGYTF
TRBJ2-7 | TRBV6-6 | - | - | TGTGCCAGCAGTGACCCTCGGGATTCCTACGAGCAGTACTTC | CASSDPRDSYEQYF
TRBJ2-3 | TRBV7-6 | - | - | TGTGCCAGCAGCTTATCGACAGCCTTTGAGCCCGATACGCAGTATTTT | CASSLSTAFEPDTQYF
TRBJ2-1 | TRBV7-3 | - | - | TGTGCCAGCAGCTTACAGGGTGCCAGCTCCTACAATGAGCAGTTCTTC | CASSLQGASSYNEQFF
TRBJ2-1 | TRBV7-6 | - | - | TGTGCCAGCAGCCCAGGAGTAGGTTACAATGAGCAGTTCTTC | CASSPGVGYNEQFF
TRBJ1-1 | TRBV2 | - | - | TGTGCCAGCAGGGGGGAGGTGAACACTGAAGCTTTCTTT | CASRGEVNTEAFF
TRBJ1-6 | TRBV7-6 | - | - | TGTGCCAGCAGCCTGTCAGGTGGGAATTCACCCCTCCACTTT | CASSLSGGNSPLHF
TRBJ1-1 | TRBV6-1 | - | - | TGTGCCAGCAGTGACGCGGCAGGGATGAACACTGAAGCTTTCTTT | CASSDAAGMNTEAFF
TRBJ1-6 | TRBV11-2 | - | - | TGTGCCAGCAGCTCCGGGACGCCGAATTCACCCCTCCACTTT | CASSSGTPNSPLHF
TRBJ2-3 | TRBV27 | TRBD1 | once | TGTGCCAGCAGTTTTTTAGGACAGGGCTCCACAGATACGCAGTATTTT | CASSFLGQGSTDTQYF
TRBJ2-4 | TRBV11-1 | - | - | TGTGCCAGCAGCTTTTGGGAGCCCACCGGGTCTGACATTCAGTACTTC | CASSFWEPTGSDIQYF
TRBJ2-3 | TRBV9 | - | - | TGTGCCAGCAGCGTGAGTCGACAGACCACAGATACGCAGTATTTT | CASSVSRQTTDTQYF
TRBJ2-7 | TRBV18 | - | - | TGTGCCAGCTCAGTACAGGGTGGAAAGGATCCCTACGAGCAGTACTTC | CASSVQGGKDPYEQYF
TRBJ2-3 | TRBV5-1 | - | - | TGCGCCAGCAGCTTGGCTCTTACTAGTTTAACAGATACGCAGTATTTT | CASSLALTSLTDTQYF
TRBJ2-7 | TRBV15 | - | - | TGTGCCACCAGCAGAGATGGGAAGTCGGAGCAGTACTTC | CATSRDGKSEQYF
TRBJ2-5 | TRBV4-2 | - | - | TGTGCCAGCAGCCAAGACGCGGGTCGCGCGGCCCAGTACTTC | CASSQDAGRAAQYF
TRBJ1-1 | TRBV27 | - | - | TGTGCCAGCAGTCCTAGTCCCGGGGAAAAAGCTTTCTTT | CASSPSPGEKAFF
TRBJ2-7 | TRBV5-1 | - | - | TGCGCCAGCAGCTCCTCCTACGAGCAGTACTTC | CASSSSYEQYF
TRBJ1-4 | TRBV7-8 | - | - | TGTGCCAGCAGCCCCTACACAACTAATGAAAAACTGTTTTTT | CASSPYTTNEKLFF
TRBJ1-4 | TRBV6-5 | TRBD1 | - | TGTGCCAGCAGTGGGACAGGAGGCGATAATGAAAAACTGTTTTTT | CASSGTGGDNEKLFF
TRBJ2-7 | TRBV28 | - | - | TGTGCCAGCACCTCCTGGGCGGGGACAACCCGCTACGAGCAGTACTTC | CASTSWAGTTRYEQYF